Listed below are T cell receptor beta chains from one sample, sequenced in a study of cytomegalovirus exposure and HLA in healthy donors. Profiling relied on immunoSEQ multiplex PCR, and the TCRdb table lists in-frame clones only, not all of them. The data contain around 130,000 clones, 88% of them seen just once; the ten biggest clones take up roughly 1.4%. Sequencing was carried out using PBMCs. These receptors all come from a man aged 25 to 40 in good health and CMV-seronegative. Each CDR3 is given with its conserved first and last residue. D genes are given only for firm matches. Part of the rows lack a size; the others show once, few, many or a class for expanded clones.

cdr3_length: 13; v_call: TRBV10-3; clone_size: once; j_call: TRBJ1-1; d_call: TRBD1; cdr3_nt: TGTGCCATCAGTACAAACAGGGGAACTGAAGCTTTCTTT; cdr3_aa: CAISTNRGTEAFF
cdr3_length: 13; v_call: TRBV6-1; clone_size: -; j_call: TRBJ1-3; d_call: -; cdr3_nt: TGTGCCAGCTCTGGGGCCCCGAGAAACACCATATATTTT; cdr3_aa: CASSGAPRNTIYF
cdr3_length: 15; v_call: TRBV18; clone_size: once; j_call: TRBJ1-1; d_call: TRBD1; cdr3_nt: TGTGCCAGCTCACCTCCCGGGACAGGGCCGGTACGAGCTTTCTTT; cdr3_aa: CASSPPGTGPVRAFF
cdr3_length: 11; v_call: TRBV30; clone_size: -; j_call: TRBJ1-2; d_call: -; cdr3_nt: TGTGCCTGGCGACAGCTCCCGGGCTACACCTTC; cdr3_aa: CAWRQLPGYTF
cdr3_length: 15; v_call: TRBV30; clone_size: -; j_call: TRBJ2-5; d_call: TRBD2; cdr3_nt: TGTGCCTGGAGCACCTCTAGCGGGAGGTGGGAGACCCAGTACTTC; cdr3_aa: CAWSTSSGRWETQYF
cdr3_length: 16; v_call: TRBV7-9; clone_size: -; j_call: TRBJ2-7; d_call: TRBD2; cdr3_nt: TGTGCCAGCAGCCCCCGGACTAGCGGGTCTCCCTACGAGCAGTACTTC; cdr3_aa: CASSPRTSGSPYEQYF
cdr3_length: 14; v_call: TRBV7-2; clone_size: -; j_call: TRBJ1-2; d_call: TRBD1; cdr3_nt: TGTGCCAGCAGCTCCGGGGACAGGAGATATGGCTACACCTTC; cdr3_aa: CASSSGDRRYGYTF
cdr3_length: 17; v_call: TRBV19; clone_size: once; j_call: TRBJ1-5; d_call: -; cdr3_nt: TGTGCCAGTAGTATTCATGGCCCGCCGGACAATAATCAGCCCCAGCATTTT; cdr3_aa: CASSIHGPPDNNQPQHF
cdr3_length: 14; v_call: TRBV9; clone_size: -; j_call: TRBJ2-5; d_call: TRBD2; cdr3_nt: TGTGCCAGCAGCGCTAGCGGGAGCTGGGAGACCCAGTACTTC; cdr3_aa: CASSASGSWETQYF
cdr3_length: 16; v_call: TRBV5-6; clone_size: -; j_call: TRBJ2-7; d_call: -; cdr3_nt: TGTGCCAGCAGCCTGCCTGACAGGAAGGGTCGCTACGAGCAGTACTTC; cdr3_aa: CASSLPDRKGRYEQYF
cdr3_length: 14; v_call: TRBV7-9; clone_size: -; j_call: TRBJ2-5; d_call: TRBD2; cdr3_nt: TGTGCCAGCAGCATCACTAGCGGCCAAGAGACCCAGTACTTC; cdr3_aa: CASSITSGQETQYF
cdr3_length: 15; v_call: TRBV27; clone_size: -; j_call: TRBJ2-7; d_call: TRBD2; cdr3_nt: TGTGCCAGCAGTTCTCGGACTAGCGGGAGGTACGAGCAGTACTTC; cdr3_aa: CASSSRTSGRYEQYF
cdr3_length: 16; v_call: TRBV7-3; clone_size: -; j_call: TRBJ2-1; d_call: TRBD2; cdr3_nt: TGTGCCAGCAGCTTAAGTAGCGGGAGGGCTAACAATGAGCAGTTCTTC; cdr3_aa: CASSLSSGRANNEQFF
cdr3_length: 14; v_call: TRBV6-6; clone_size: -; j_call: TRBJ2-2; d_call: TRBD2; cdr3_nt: TGTGCCAGCAGTATAGCGGGAGGGTCCGGGGAGCTGTTTTTT; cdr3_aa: CASSIAGGSGELFF
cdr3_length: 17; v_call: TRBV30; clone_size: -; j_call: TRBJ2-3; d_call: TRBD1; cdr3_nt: TGTGCCTGGAGTCCACGGCCCGGGACAGGGAGCACAGATACGCAGTATTTT; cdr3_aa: CAWSPRPGTGSTDTQYF
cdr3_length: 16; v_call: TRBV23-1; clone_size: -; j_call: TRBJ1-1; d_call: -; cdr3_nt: TGCGCCAGCAGTCACCGATTTGCGGCCCGATACACTGAAGCTTTCTTT; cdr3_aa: CASSHRFAARYTEAFF
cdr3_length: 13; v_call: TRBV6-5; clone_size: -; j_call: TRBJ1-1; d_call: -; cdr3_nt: TGTGCCAGCAGTAACCTACTGAACACTGAAGCTTTCTTT; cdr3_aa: CASSNLLNTEAFF
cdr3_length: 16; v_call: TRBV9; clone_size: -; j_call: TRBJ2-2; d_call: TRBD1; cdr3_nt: TGTGCCAGCAGTAAGACAGGGGCATCCAACACCGGGGAGCTGTTTTTT; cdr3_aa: CASSKTGASNTGELFF
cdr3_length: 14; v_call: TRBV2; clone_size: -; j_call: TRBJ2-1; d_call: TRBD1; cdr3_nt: TGTGCCAGCCAACCCGGGACAGGCAACGATGAGCAGTTCTTC; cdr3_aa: CASQPGTGNDEQFF
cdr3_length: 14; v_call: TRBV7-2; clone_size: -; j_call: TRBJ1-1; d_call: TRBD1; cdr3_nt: TGTGCCAGCAGCCAGCAGAGAGGGGGCGCCGAGGCTTTCTTT; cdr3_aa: CASSQQRGGAEAFF
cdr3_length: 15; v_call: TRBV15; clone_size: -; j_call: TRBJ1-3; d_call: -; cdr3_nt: TGTGCCACCAGCAGAGCTGGGAGCTCTGGAAACACCATATATTTT; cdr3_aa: CATSRAGSSGNTIYF
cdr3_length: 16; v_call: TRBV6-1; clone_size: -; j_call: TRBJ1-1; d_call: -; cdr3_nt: TGTGCCAGCAGTGAAATGGGTGTCGTCAGGGCCACTGAAGCTTTCTTT; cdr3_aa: CASSEMGVVRATEAFF
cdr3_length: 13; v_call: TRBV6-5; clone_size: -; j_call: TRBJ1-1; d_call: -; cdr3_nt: TGTGCCAGCAGGGCGGCCGGAGTGGCTGAAGCTTTCTTT; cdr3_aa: CASRAAGVAEAFF
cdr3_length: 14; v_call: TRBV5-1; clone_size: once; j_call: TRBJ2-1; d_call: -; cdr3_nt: TGCGCCAGCAGCTTGTTGGGGGGTTGGGATGAGCAGTTCTTC; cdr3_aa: CASSLLGGWDEQFF
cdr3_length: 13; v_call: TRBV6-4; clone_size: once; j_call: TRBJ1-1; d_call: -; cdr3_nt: TGTGCCAGCAAAAAGGAAAGGGGCACTGAAGCTTTCTTT; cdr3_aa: CASKKERGTEAFF
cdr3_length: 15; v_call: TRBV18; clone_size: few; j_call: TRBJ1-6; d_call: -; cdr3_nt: TGTGCCAGCTCACCAGGGCAGGGTCGTCATTCACCCCTCCACTTT; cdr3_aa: CASSPGQGRHSPLHF
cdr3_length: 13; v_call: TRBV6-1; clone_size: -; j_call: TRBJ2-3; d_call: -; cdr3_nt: TGTGCCAGCCTGGGGCTAGGCACAGATACGCAGTATTTT; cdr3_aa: CASLGLGTDTQYF
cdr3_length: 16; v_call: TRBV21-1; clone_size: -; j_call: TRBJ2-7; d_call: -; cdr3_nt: TGTGCCAGCAGCAAAAGCAAAAAAACAGGGTCCTACGAGCAGTACTTC; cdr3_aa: CASSKSKKTGSYEQYF
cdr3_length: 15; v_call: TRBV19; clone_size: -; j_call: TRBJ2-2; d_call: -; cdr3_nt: TGTGCCAGTAGTACAGGGACTGGGAAGACCGGGGAGCTGTTTTTT; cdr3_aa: CASSTGTGKTGELFF